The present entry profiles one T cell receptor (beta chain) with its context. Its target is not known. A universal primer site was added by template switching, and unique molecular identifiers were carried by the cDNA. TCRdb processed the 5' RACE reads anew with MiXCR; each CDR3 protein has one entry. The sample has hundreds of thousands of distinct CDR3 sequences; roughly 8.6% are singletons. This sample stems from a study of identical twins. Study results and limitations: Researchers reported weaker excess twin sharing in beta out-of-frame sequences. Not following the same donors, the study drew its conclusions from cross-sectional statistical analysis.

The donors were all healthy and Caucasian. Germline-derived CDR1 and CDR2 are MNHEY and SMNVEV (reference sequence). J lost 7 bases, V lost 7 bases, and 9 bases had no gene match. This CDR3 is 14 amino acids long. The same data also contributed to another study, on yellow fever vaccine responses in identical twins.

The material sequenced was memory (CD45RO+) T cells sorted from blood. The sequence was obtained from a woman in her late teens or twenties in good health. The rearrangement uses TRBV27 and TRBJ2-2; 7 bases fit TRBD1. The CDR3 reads CASKPTGLDGELFF. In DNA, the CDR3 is TGTGCCAGCAAACCGACAGGGTTGGACGGGGAGCTGTTTTTT.